These 18 T cell receptor beta chains share one sample of origin, sequenced in a study of T cells in Graves' hyperthyroidism and ophthalmopathy. Amplification of TCR beta CDR3 regions was performed using RNA transcripts as template. HTBI primers were employed in a first-round RT-PCR of the TCR CDR3. In TCRdb, the multiplex PCR reads were re-called with MiXCR into one record per CDR3 protein. The profile shows roughly 400,000 distinct CDR3 sequences, around 15% of them singletons. Material: blood. These receptors came from a man in his fifties with Graves' ophthalmopathy.

This clonotype was recorded at least ten times. The V call is TRBV10-3, the J call TRBJ1-5, with D maybe TRBD1 (5 bases). This CDR3 is built from 15 residues. Germline loops: CDR1 ENHRY, CDR2 SYGVKD. V was shortened by 2 bases and J by 0 bases, with 8 bases between the two germline ends. CDR3: CAISEQGNSNQPQHF. DNA for the CDR3: TGTGCCATCAGTGAGCAGGGAAATAGCAATCAGCCCCAGCATTTT.

At least ten counts were recorded for this clonotype. The chain carries TRBV5-6 and TRBJ1-2; tentatively, D is TRBD1 (5 bases). This CDR3 has 14 residues. Trimming took 6 bases from V and 4 from J, leaving 16 bases between them. Germline values: CDR1 SGHDT, CDR2 YYEEEE. The CDR3 loop is CASTKPGGSYGYTF. Here the CDR3 DNA reads TGTGCCAGCACCAAACCTGGGGGGAGCTATGGCTACACCTTC.

The sample holds a few counts of this clonotype. The chain couples TRBV5-1 to TRBJ2-2; D not resolved. This CDR3 is 13 amino acids long. The V end lost 1 base, the J end lost 8 bases, and 9 bases lay between the germline ends. The germline gives CDR1 SGHRS, CDR2 YFSETQ. CDR3 coding DNA: TGCGCCAGCAGCTTGAATATCTTGGGGGAGCTGTTTTTT. Amino acid sequence: CASSLNILGELFF.

In regard to this clonotype: A read error may explain this, as a much larger clone is one base away. This chain connects TRBV20-1 to TRBJ2-7, with TRBD1 identical over 8 bases. The CDR3 runs to 14 residues. Germline-derived CDR1 and CDR2 are DFQATT and SNEGSKA (reference sequence). CDR3 residues: CSARLWDRSYGQYF. CDR3 nucleotide sequence: TGCAGTGCTAGGCTCTGGGACAGGTCCTACGGGCAGTACTTC.

The chain joins TRBV20-1 to TRBJ2-5; no definite D call. This CDR3 spans 12 amino acids. Germline CDR1 and CDR2: DFQATT and SNEGSKA (reference sequence). V lost 1 base, J lost 4 bases, and 7 bases lay in between. CDR3 residues: CSARVAGETQYF. In DNA form, the CDR3 reads TGCAGTGCTAGAGTTGCAGGAGAGACCCAGTACTTC.

This clonotype was detected ten times or more. The chain couples TRBV6-1 to TRBJ2-2; maybe TRBD1 (5 bases). Germline loops: CDR1 MNHNS, CDR2 SASEGT. The V gene lost 2 bases and the J gene lost 7 bases, with 14 bases spanning the gap. CDR3 length equals 15 residues. CDR3 residues: CASSETRTSGGELFF. For the CDR3, the DNA is TGTGCCAGCAGTGAAACCCGGACATCCGGCGGGGAGCTGTTTTTT.

This clonotype was observed a few times. The chain recombines TRBV3-1 with TRBJ2-2; D call uncertain. CDR3 length: 13 residues. Deletions cut 2 bases from V and 6 bases from J, with 7 bases between. CDR1 and CDR2 (germline): LGHDT, YNNKEL (reference sequence). DNA of the CDR3: TGTGCCAGCAGCCAAAGTGCCGCCGGGGAGCTGTTTTTT. Amino acid sequence: CASSQSAAGELFF.

This clonotype was seen only a few times. The chain joins TRBV5-1 to TRBJ2-1; tentative D call: TRBD1 (5 bases). The CDR3 consists of 17 residues. Looked up from germline, CDR1 is SGHRS and CDR2 is YFSETQ. The V gene lost 4 bases and the J gene lost 1 base, with 18 bases spanning the gap. The CDR3 DNA sequence: TGCGCCAGCAGCCAACCCGACTTGGCAGGGTCCTACAATGAGCAGTTCTTC. Its translation: CASSQPDLAGSYNEQFF.

The chain has TRBV25-1 and TRBJ1-1; no clear D. Trimming stripped 0 bases from V and 6 bases from J, with 11 bases between. The CDR3 sequence is 14 residues long. Germline loops: CDR1 MGHDK, CDR2 SYGVNS. The CDR3 reads CASSEYGSGSEAFF. In DNA form, the CDR3 reads TGTGCCAGCAGTGAATACGGGAGCGGTTCTGAAGCTTTCTTT.

J is TRBJ1-1 and V is TRBV11-2; no firm D call. Germline loops: CDR1 SGHAT, CDR2 FQNNGV. V lost 5 bases and J 8 bases, leaving 12 bases between the germline ends. The CDR3 contains 12 residues. The CDR3 spells CASSEPGGEAFF. The CDR3 nucleotides are TGTGCCAGCAGCGAACCAGGAGGGGAAGCTTTCTTT.

This chain connects TRBV20-1 to TRBJ1-2, with D unresolved. The CDR3 is 11 amino acids. CDR1 is DFQATT and CDR2 is SNEGSKA in the germline V gene (reference sequence). V was shortened by 5 bases and J by 4 bases, with 8 bases between the two germline ends. The CDR3 DNA is TGCAGTGCTTATGTGGGCTATGGCTACACCTTC. Its protein product is CSAYVGYGYTF.

This clonotype occurred a few times. This sequence joins TRBV3-1 and TRBJ2-2; unclear D gene. This CDR3 has 14 amino acids. Trimming pared 3 bases from V and 1 base from J, leaving 6 bases between. CDR1 and CDR2 from the germline V gene are LGHDT and YNNKEL (reference sequence). CDR3 DNA: TGTGCCAGCAGCCAGCCCTGGAACACCGGGGAGCTGTTTTTT. Amino acids: CASSQPWNTGELFF.

This rearrangement joins TRBV27 to TRBJ1-4; 8 bases fit TRBD1. V trimming: 3 bases; J trimming: 3 bases; junction bases outside the gene matches: 6. The CDR3 covers 16 residues. Germline values: CDR1 MNHEY, CDR2 SMNVEV (reference sequence). Here the CDR3 reads CASSFGQGAANEKLFF. As DNA, the CDR3 is TGTGCCAGCAGTTTCGGGCAGGGGGCAGCTAATGAAAAACTGTTTTTT.

The chain is built from TRBV4-1 and TRBJ2-7, with D maybe TRBD1 (5 bases). Germline CDR1 and CDR2: MGHRA and YSYEKL. Between the trimmed V and J ends, which lost 0 bases and 2 bases, there was a span of 11 bases. The CDR3 sequence is 15 residues long. Here the CDR3 DNA reads TGCGCCAGCAGCCAAGATGGCAGGGAAACCTACGAGCAGTACTTC. Protein product: CASSQDGRETYEQYF.

This clonotype was detected a few times. This chain links TRBV27 with TRBJ1-6, with D uncertain. This CDR3 is 15 amino acids long. The ends were cut back, 3 bases at V and 0 bases at J, with 6 bases in the middle. CDR1 is MNHEY and CDR2 is SMNVEV in the germline V gene (reference sequence). Here the CDR3 reads CASSFESSYNSPLHF. DNA of the CDR3: TGTGCCAGCAGTTTCGAGAGCTCCTATAATTCACCCCTCCACTTT.

This clonotype has at least ten counts. The chain carries TRBV11-1 and TRBJ2-7, with D possibly TRBD1 on 6 matching bases. This CDR3 has 13 amino acids. The V gene's germline CDR1 is SGHAT and CDR2 FQDESV (reference sequence). Trimming took off 5 bases at V and 2 bases at J, with 10 bases between the two ends. The CDR3 sequence is CASSRDRTYEQYF. CDR3 DNA: TGTGCCAGCAGCCGAGACAGGACCTACGAGCAGTACTTC.

A few counts support this clonotype. This chain uses TRBV19 with TRBJ1-6; tentative D call: TRBD1 (5 bases). The CDR3 sequence is 14 residues long. With 5 bases removed from V and 9 bases from J, the gap between germline ends came to 14 bases. Per germline, CDR1 LNHDA and CDR2 SQIVND (reference sequence). In nucleotides, the CDR3 is TGTGCCAGTAGTGACGCAGGGCGCGGTTCACCCCTCCACTTT. Amino acid sequence: CASSDAGRGSPLHF.

There are a few counts of this clonotype. V and J are TRBV29-1 and TRBJ2-7; D gene unclear. The CDR3 covers 10 residues. Trimming left V 4 bases short and J 7 bases short, with 8 bases between. The germline V gene has CDR1 SQVTM and CDR2 ANQGSEA. The CDR3 DNA is TGCAGCGTTGTCTTGGGGGAGCAGTACTTC. This translates into CSVVLGEQYF.